The subject of this entry is one TCR beta chain. Its antigen is not yet known. Per-base quality was not reported, and no clone a single base away is much larger than it. The sample originates from a study of CD8 T cells in ankylosing spondylitis (dated 2017 in TCRdb). General notes on the study: The study set out to find disease-linked TCR variants by profiling T cell receptor beta repertoires in ankylosing spondylitis patients and healthy donors. Samples of peripheral blood were taken, and for ankylosing spondylitis patients, synovial fluid was collected as well. The full study cohort comprised about 25 ankylosing spondylitis patients and roughly 100 healthy donors.

Inclusive of the bounding cysteine and phenylalanine, the CDR3 is 12 residues long. Only the CDR3 DNA stays, 36 bases, in frame from base 1. CDR1 is given as GTSNPN and CDR2 as SVGIG, both from the germline V gene (reference sequence). The junction shows trimming of 1 base on V and 10 bases on J, plus 13 bases between the germline ends. Here is what the overall study found, with its caveats: The disease-linked clones had a CD8+ phenotype and were found at relatively low frequencies in peripheral blood. The disease-linked clones were reported as significantly enriched in matched synovial fluid samples from ankylosing spondylitis patients. A TCR beta motif made up of eight or nine highly homologous amino acid variants appeared to be characteristic of blood from ankylosing spondylitis patients. Some motif variants had previously been reported in the synovial fluid and blood of reactive arthritis patients, which suggests shared mechanisms of disease initiation.

For sequencing, an Illumina HiSeq 2500 was employed. TCR beta libraries were prepared by quantitative 5'-RACE with molecular barcodes. As for how the authors treated the data: A new computational method, built on a probabilistic model of VDJ rearrangement, was used to identify disease-linked TCR variants. TCRdb reran the public reads through fastp at Q25 and MiXCR, keeping productive beta chains. All rows with the same CDR3 protein become a single entry with the most common DNA and genes. The V and J calls were not made by the authors but by TCRdb's processing. The sample profile shows a few hundred thousand distinct CDR3 sequences; approximately 20% of them were found once. The ten largest clones represent roughly 16% of the sample.

This sequence uses TRBV30 and TRBJ1-2, with no confidently assigned D gene. This TCR was sampled from a male donor with ankylosing spondylitis. Source material: blood, either unsorted or a sorted T cell fraction (not recorded which). The CDR3 here reads CAWSAGGSTYTF. Here is the DNA: TGTGCCTGGAGTGCGGGAGGGAGCACCTACACCTTC.